Shown below are 15 T cell receptor beta chains from a single sample sequenced in a study of blood T cell repertoires in COVID-19. Method: immunoSEQ multiplex PCR; TCRdb's copy keeps in-frame clones and lacks some. The profile covers approximately 50,000 clones, with about 84% appearing a single time and over 12% taken by the ten largest. The sequenced material came from peripheral blood. The receptors originated from a human donor in a cohort sampled during active COVID-19.

CDR3 loop: CASSYSSQPQHF. In DNA form, the CDR3 reads TGTGCCAGCAGTTACTCGAGTCAGCCCCAGCATTTT. The chain employs TRBV6-6 and TRBJ1-5; no clear D. The length of the CDR3 is 12 residues. Germline V lookup: CDR1 MNHNY, CDR2 SVGAGI (reference sequence). Trimming cost V 0 bases and J 6 bases, with 3 bases left between them.

This sequence joins TRBV7-9 and TRBJ2-2; possible D gene TRBD2, 6 bases. The germline CDR1 and CDR2 sequences are SEHNR and FQNEAQ (reference sequence). V gave up 0 bases and J gave up 3 bases, with 8 bases separating them. The CDR3 contains 15 residues. The CDR3 DNA reads as TGTGCCAGCAGCTTAGCAGCGGGTGACACCGGGGAGCTGTTTTTT. Protein: CASSLAAGDTGELFF.

This chain joins TRBV7-2 and TRBJ1-2; 11 bases align to TRBD1. The J segment lost 7 bases and the V segment lost 3 bases, leaving 16 bases of the junction unmatched. There are 18 residues in the CDR3. CDR1 SGHTA and CDR2 FQGNSA come from the germline V gene. The DNA for the CDR3 is TGTGCCAGCAGCTTTCCTCATACAGGACAGGGGGCGCGGAGTGGCTACACCTTC. Its protein product is CASSFPHTGQGARSGYTF.

V and J are TRBV18 and TRBJ1-3; D ambiguous. The CDR3 runs to 15 residues. Germline V CDR1 and CDR2: KGHSH, LQKENI. Between the trimmed V and J ends, which lost 4 bases and 3 bases, there was a span of 13 bases. The CDR3 coding sequence is TGTGCCAGCTCACAGGAAACGGGTTATGGAAACACCATATATTTT. Translated: CASSQETGYGNTIYF.

V usage is TRBV4-2 and J usage is TRBJ2-3, with D possibly TRBD2 on 5 matching bases. Germline V gene sequence: CDR1 LGHNA, CDR2 YNFKEQ. The V end lost 0 bases, the J end lost 2 bases, and 12 bases lay between the germline ends. The CDR3 runs 16 residues. DNA of the CDR3: TGTGCCAGCAGCCAAGAAAGCTTTCGGGACACAGATACGCAGTATTTT. Amino acids: CASSQESFRDTDTQYF.

The rearrangement links TRBV21-1 to TRBJ2-1; the DNA was not used to check the table's D call, TRBD2. TRBV21-1 corresponds to a pseudogene. The CDR3 runs 15 residues. The CDR3 DNA reads TGTGCCAGCAGCAAGGGAGGGGATGCTTACAATGAGCAGTTCTTC. This translates into CASSKGGDAYNEQFF.

V is TRBV24-1 and J is TRBJ2-2; 10 bases map to TRBD1. This CDR3 is 15 amino acids long. V was clipped by 9 bases and J by 4 bases; unmatched bases: 7. Germline CDR1 KGHDR, CDR2 SFDVKD. The CDR3 region has the DNA TGTGCCACCGGTGGAGGACAGGGGGGCACCGGGGAGCTGTTTTTT. This gives the protein CATGGGQGGTGELFF.

The rearrangement joins TRBV6-6 to TRBJ2-1, with 10 nucleotides matching TRBD1. The CDR3 runs to 15 residues. CDR1 is MNHNY and CDR2 is SVGAGI in the germline V gene (reference sequence). Trimming cost V 4 bases and J 7 bases; bases outside gene matches: 7. CDR3 coding DNA: TGTGCCAGCAGTTCCCGACAGGGGGCGCTTAATGAGCAGTTCTTC. This sequence encodes CASSSRQGALNEQFF.

The J gene is TRBJ1-2, the V gene TRBV10-3; 7 bases agree with TRBD1. The V gene end was trimmed by 10 bases and the J gene end by 8 bases; junction bases not matched to a gene: 22. The length of the CDR3 is 16 residues. Germline CDR1 ENHRY, CDR2 SYGVKD. CDR3 loop: CASGKKRDSSLRGYTF. Written as DNA, the CDR3 is TGTGCCAGCGGGAAAAAACGGGACAGCTCTTTGCGGGGCTACACCTTC.

This CDR3 is CASSLLSTDTQYF. As DNA, the CDR3 is TGTGCCAGCAGCTTATTAAGCACAGATACGCAGTATTTT. V usage is TRBV7-2 and J usage is TRBJ2-3; D gene ambiguous. Germline CDR1 is SGHTA and CDR2 is FQGNSA. CDR3 size: 13 residues. V was trimmed by 2 bases and J by 0 bases, leaving 3 bases between them. Supplemented by reference TRBV7-2 and TRBJ2-3, the full variable domain reads GAGVSQSPSNKVTEKGKDVELRCDPISGHTALYWYRQSLGQGLEFLIYFQGNSAPDKSGLPSDRFSAERTGGSVSTLTIQRTQQEDSAVYLCASSLLSTDTQYFGPGTRLTVL.

The genes are TRBV25-1 and TRBJ1-4; tentative D call: TRBD1 (6 bases). Germline V gene data show CDR1 as MGHDK and CDR2 as SYGVNS. The CDR3 length is 15 residues. The V end lost 7 bases, the J end lost 4 bases, and 16 bases lay between the germline ends. The CDR3 DNA reads TGTGCCAGCAAGGATCTTCTAGGGGGTAATGAAAAACTGTTTTTT. Amino acid sequence: CASKDLLGGNEKLFF.

This clone came up once. The CDR3 is CASSQLDREEKLFF. CDR3 coding DNA: TGTGCCAGCTCACAATTGGACAGGGAGGAAAAACTGTTTTTT. This chain connects TRBV18 to TRBJ1-4, with 8 bases matching TRBD1. The CDR3 sequence is 14 residues long. The V gene's germline CDR1 is KGHSH and CDR2 LQKENI. V shed 4 bases, J shed 8 bases, and the junction held 6 bases outside the gene matches.

The chain uses TRBV29-1 and TRBJ2-1, with D tentatively TRBD1 (5 bases). The CDR3 has 13 amino acids. The germline CDR1 and CDR2 sequences are SQVTM and ANQGSEA. The V and J ends lost 1 base and 7 bases respectively, with 11 bases between them. The CDR3 DNA sequence: TGCAGCGTTGAAGGACAGTCCCTTAATGAGCAGTTCTTC. It codes for CSVEGQSLNEQFF.

V and J are TRBV29-1 and TRBJ2-1, with no clear D. Germline lookup yields CDR1 SQVTM and CDR2 ANQGSEA. The CDR3 spans 15 residues. Deletions cut 3 bases from V and 0 bases from J, with 12 bases between. The CDR3 coding sequence is TGCAGCGTTGAGTCGTGGCCCTCCTCCTACAATGAGCAGTTCTTC. It encodes CSVESWPSSYNEQFF.

This chain uses TRBV6-5 with TRBJ2-7, with 9 nucleotides matching TRBD1. V was clipped by 11 bases and J by 4 bases; unmatched bases: 9. CDR1 is MNHEY, CDR2 SVGAGI, per germline. The CDR3 is 13 amino acids. For the CDR3, the DNA is TGTGCCGGGGGGACAGGGTTTAGGTACGAGCAGTACTTC. Translation gives CAGGTGFRYEQYF.